This T cell receptor (beta chain) was sequenced during a study of blood T cell repertoires in COVID-19. This CDR3 has 16 amino acids. Germline V gives CDR1 SGHDT, CDR2 YYEEEE. V was cut by 3 bases and J by 6 bases, with 19 bases left in between. Profiling relied on immunoSEQ multiplex PCR, and the TCRdb table lists in-frame clones only, not all of them. The sample includes some 170,000 clones, 65% to 90% of them seen just once. This clone appeared a few times. V is TRBV5-6 and J is TRBJ1-5; TRBD1 might be the D (6 bases). This receptor was taken from a man aged 45 to 65 who had recovered from COVID-19. The sample taken for sequencing was PBMCs or T cells enriched from blood (not recorded which). The CDR3 DNA reads TGTGCCAGCAGCTCGTTGGGGGGGCCCGAAGGTCAGCCCCAGCATTTT. Translated, it gives CASSSLGGPEGQPQHF.